Each of the 6 T cell receptor beta chains below was sequenced from the same sample in a study of blood T cell repertoires in COVID-19. The protocol was immunoSEQ multiplex PCR, while the TCRdb copy is restricted to in-frame clones and leaves out a portion. This table has 400,000 to 450,000 clones, roughly 85% appearing once. Sequenced sample: peripheral blood. The receptors stem from a woman between 25 and 40 years old with active or convalescent COVID-19.

This chain connects TRBV5-4 to TRBJ1-2; maybe TRBD1 (6 bases). CDR3 length equals 15 residues. Germline CDR1 SGHNT, CDR2 YYREEE (reference sequence). Trimming took 2 bases from V and 6 from J, leaving 17 bases between them. In DNA, the CDR3 is TGTGCCAGCAGCTTACCCGCGGCAGGGGAGCATGGCTACACCTTC. Amino acids: CASSLPAAGEHGYTF.

CDR3 nucleotides: TGCGCCAGCAGTGACGGCGGGAGGGAGCCATACTTC. This encodes CASSDGGREPYF. The rearrangement joins TRBV10-2 to TRBJ2-7, with 9 positions matching TRBD2. Germline V CDR1 and CDR2: WSHSY, SAAADI. Trimming removed 3 bases from V and 13 bases from J; junction bases left unmatched: 7. The CDR3 is 12 residues long.

V usage is TRBV27 and J usage is TRBJ2-7; 16 bases align to TRBD2. The junction had 10 bases not matched to a gene; V was cut back by 5 bases and J by 0 bases. CDR3 length equals 19 residues. CDR1 is MNHEY and CDR2 is SMNVEV in the germline V gene (reference sequence). CDR3 amino acids: CASSRGRGLAGGYSYEQYF. The CDR3 coding sequence is TGTGCCAGCAGTAGAGGGCGGGGACTAGCGGGAGGGTACTCCTACGAGCAGTACTTC.

Here the CDR3 reads CASSPDSGTYEQYF. The CDR3 DNA sequence: TGTGCCAGCAGTCCGGATAGCGGGACCTACGAGCAGTACTTC. The rearrangement uses TRBV5-5 and TRBJ2-7; 8 bases map to TRBD2. This CDR3 contains 14 residues. Germline CDR1 SGHKS, CDR2 YYEKEE (reference sequence). Trimming took 5 bases from V and 2 from J; bases not matched to a gene: 6.

The rearrangement links TRBV5-1 to TRBJ2-5; D possibly corresponds to TRBD2 (6 bases). The CDR3 is made up of 17 amino acids. Trimming cost V 0 bases and J 2 bases, with 17 bases left between them. The germline CDR1 and CDR2 sequences are SGHRS and YFSETQ. The CDR3 spells CASSLEGRQGGQETQYF. In nucleotides, the CDR3 is TGCGCCAGCAGCTTGGAGGGGAGGCAGGGAGGACAAGAGACCCAGTACTTC.

This chain connects TRBV9 to TRBJ2-1; weak D call: TRBD2 (6 bases). Germline-derived CDR1 and CDR2 are SGDLS and YYNGEE. The CDR3 length is 16 residues. The V gene lost 0 bases and the J gene lost 2 bases, with 12 bases spanning the gap. CDR3 sequence (DNA): TGTGCCAGCAGCGTAGTGGTGGGGGGTCCCTACAATGAGCAGTTCTTC. It translates to CASSVVVGGPYNEQFF.